A single T cell receptor (beta chain) is shown here with its context. Original analysis: It was from reference gene primer amplification that nucleated cell counts were estimated. Some clones are missing from TCRdb's copy, which holds only in-frame ones; the method was immunoSEQ multiplex PCR. V and J calls and clone size come straight from that table; D and trimming were deduced from the DNA. The repertoire holds 70,000 to 85,000 clones, with roughly 86% as singletons. This sample was taken from a study of blood T cell repertoires in COVID-19. At the level of the study: From the United States, Italy and Spain came samples of acute and convalescent COVID-19. In each case, the material was cDNA or gDNA derived from T cells, B-cell-depleted T cells, or PBMCs.

The ends lost 4 bases at V and 3 bases at J; junction bases unmatched: 7. The CDR3 totals 14 residues. The V gene's germline CDR1 is SGHRS and CDR2 YFSETQ. The sequenced material came from peripheral blood. The rearrangement joins TRBV5-1 to TRBJ2-7; 7 bases are a match to TRBD2. The source is a man aged 55 to 70 with acute or convalescent COVID-19. The CDR3 nucleotides read TGCGCCAGCAGCGACAGAACTAGCGTCTACGAGCAGTACTTC. Translating it yields CASSDRTSVYEQYF.